This T cell receptor beta chain was identified during a study of OX40 agonist ivuxolimab in advanced cancers. Regarding the study in general: Ivuxolimab was a fully human IgG2 agonistic monoclonal antibody targeting the costimulatory receptor OX40 (CD134). Intravenous ivuxolimab was administered to patients every 2 weeks at six dose levels: 0.01, 0.1, 0.3, 1.5, 3 and 10 mg/kg. Among the roughly 52 dose-escalation patients, about 20 had hepatocellular carcinoma, 15 or so melanoma, 9 renal cell carcinoma and 9 head and neck cancer. A male proportion of 82.7% and a mean age of 60 years, ranging from 23 to 79, were recorded for the dose-escalation cohort. Prior anti-PD-1, anti-PD-L1 or anti-CTLA-4 therapy was permitted, and checkpoint inhibitors had been received by roughly 40% of dose-escalation patients. Partial responses occurred in three dose-escalation patients, of whom one had hepatocellular carcinoma and two had cutaneous melanoma. Peripheral TCRbeta sequencing aimed to test whether ivuxolimab altered TCR sequence diversity and caused clonal T-cell expansion. The paper reports the monotherapy dose-escalation portion (N of about 47 patients) of the phase I ivuxolimab trial.

To sequence the TCRbeta CDR3 region, genomic DNA was isolated from the sorted cells. The immunoSEQ Assay was used to sequence the TCRbeta CDR3 regions. TCRdb took this table from immuneACCESS and kept in-frame rearrangements with V and J called. Such tables lack part of the clones; where checked against another copy, unresolved V genes explain under half of the gap, and the rest is unexplained. The sample table lists approximately 69,000 clones, 84% of them with a count of one. The ten largest clones take up roughly 1.2% of the sample. Overall study results and their limits: On average, CD8+ T cells showed more expanded clones than CD4+ T cells after ivuxolimab. Low levels of normalized T-cell clonal expansion were also seen in some patients who did not respond. At doses from 0.1 to 3.0 mg/kg, clonal expansion was seen in both CD4+ and CD8+ blood T cells between baseline and week 6. Which antigens the clonally expanded peripheral T cells were specific for was not determined. Partial responders in the 0.1-3.0 mg/kg groups had among the lowest normalized peripheral clonal expansion, especially among CD8+ T cells.

The trial excluded patients who had a history of autoimmune disease or were on systemic immunosuppression. Peripheral blood for TCR sequencing was collected from all dose cohorts at baseline, on cycle 4 day 1, and on cycle 7 day 1. The samples were taken from a phase I, first-in-human, multicenter, open-label dose-escalation trial of ivuxolimab. The trial enrolled adults with locally advanced or metastatic head and neck squamous cell, hepatocellular, melanoma or renal cell carcinoma. Before TCR sequencing, CD4+ T cells and CD8+ T cells were sorted from peripheral blood as separate populations. From V the trimming removes 4 bases and from J it removes 2 bases, while the gene matches leave 11 bases of the junction unaccounted for. In the germline V gene, CDR1 corresponds to SGHTA and CDR2 to FQGTGA. The CDR3 goes from the cysteine to the phenylalanine over 16 residues. Just CDR3 DNA is preserved here, 48 bases in frame from base 1.

A note on this clone: Its antigen remains unidentified. No much larger clone is present one base from it, and per-base qualities are unavailable.

This receptor was obtained from an adult with an advanced solid tumor such as melanoma, head and neck, liver or kidney cancer. This specimen consisted of CD4+ or CD8+ T cells sorted from blood, obtained in a trial of the OX40 agonist ivuxolimab. The chain is assembled from TRBV7-3 and TRBJ2-7; TRBD2 agrees with 7 junctional bases. The bases are TGTGCCAGCAGCTCGGGGGGATGGGCCAGGGCCTACGAGCAGTACTTC. This yields the protein CASSSGGWARAYEQYF.